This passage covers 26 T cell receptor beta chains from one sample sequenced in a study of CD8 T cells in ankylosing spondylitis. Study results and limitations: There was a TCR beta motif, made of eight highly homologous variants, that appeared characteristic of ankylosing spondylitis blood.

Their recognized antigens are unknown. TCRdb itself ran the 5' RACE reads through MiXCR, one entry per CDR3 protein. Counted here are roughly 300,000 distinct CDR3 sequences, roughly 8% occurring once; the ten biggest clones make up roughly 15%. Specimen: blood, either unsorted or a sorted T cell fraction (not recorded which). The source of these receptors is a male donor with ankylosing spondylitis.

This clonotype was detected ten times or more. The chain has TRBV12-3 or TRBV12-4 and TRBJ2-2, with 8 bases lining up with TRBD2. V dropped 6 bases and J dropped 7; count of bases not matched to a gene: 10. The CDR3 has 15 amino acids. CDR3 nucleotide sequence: TGTGCCAGCAGCCCCTCTCCGGGAGGGCTCGGGGAGCTGTTTTTT. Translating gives CASSPSPGGLGELFF.

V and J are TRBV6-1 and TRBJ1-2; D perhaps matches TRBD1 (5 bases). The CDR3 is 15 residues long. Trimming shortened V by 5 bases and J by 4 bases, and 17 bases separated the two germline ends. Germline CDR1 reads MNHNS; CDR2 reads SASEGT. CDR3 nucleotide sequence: TGTGCCAGCAGTCGAGGGACGCATTCCCGCTATGGCTACACCTTC. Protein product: CASSRGTHSRYGYTF.

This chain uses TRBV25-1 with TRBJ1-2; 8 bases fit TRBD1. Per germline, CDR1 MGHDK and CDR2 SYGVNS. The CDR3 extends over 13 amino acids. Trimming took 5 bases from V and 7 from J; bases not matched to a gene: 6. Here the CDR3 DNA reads TGTGCCAGCAGTCGACAGGGGTACGCTGGCTACACCTTC. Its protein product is CASSRQGYAGYTF.

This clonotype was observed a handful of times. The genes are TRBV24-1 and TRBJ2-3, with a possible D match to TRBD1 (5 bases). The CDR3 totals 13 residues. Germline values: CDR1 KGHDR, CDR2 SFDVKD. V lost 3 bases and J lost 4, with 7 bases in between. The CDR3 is CATSDRGPDTQYF. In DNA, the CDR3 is TGTGCCACCAGTGATAGGGGCCCAGATACGCAGTATTTT.

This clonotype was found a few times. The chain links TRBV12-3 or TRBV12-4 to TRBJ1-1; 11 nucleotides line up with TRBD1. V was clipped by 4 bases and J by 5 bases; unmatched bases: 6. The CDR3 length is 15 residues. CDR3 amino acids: CASSWTGGARTEAFF. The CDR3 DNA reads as TGTGCCAGCAGTTGGACAGGGGGCGCGAGGACTGAAGCTTTCTTT.

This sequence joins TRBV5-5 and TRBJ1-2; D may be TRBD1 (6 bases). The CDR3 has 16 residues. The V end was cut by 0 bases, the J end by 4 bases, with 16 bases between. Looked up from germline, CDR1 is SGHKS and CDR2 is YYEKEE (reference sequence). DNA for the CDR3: TGTGCCAGCAGCTTGGGATCACAGGGACTCGGCTATGGCTACACCTTC. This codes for CASSLGSQGLGYGYTF.

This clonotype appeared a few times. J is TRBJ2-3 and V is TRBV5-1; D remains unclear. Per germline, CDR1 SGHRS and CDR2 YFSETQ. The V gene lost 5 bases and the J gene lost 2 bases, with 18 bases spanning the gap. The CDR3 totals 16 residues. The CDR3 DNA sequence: TGCGCCAGCAGACGACCCCCAGCCTCCTCCACAGATACGCAGTATTTT. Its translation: CASRRPPASSTDTQYF.

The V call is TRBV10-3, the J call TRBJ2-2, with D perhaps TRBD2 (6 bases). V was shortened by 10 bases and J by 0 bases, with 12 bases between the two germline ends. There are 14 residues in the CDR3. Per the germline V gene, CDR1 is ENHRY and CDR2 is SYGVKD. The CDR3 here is CASLSGPNTGELFF. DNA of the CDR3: TGTGCCAGTCTCAGCGGGCCGAACACCGGGGAGCTGTTTTTT.

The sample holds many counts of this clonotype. CDR3: CSVESGQGAYEQYF. Written as DNA, the CDR3 is TGCAGCGTTGAGAGCGGACAGGGGGCCTACGAGCAGTACTTC. J is TRBJ2-7 and V is TRBV29-1; 10 bases are shared with TRBD1. The germline V gene encodes CDR1 SQVTM and CDR2 ANQGSEA. The CDR3 consists of 14 residues. V shed 3 bases and J 2 bases; nucleotides not matched to a gene: 4.

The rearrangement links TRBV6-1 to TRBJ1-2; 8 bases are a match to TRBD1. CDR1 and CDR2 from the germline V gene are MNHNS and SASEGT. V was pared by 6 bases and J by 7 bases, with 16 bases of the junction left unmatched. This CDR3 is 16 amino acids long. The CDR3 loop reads CASSSGTGGLGAGYTF. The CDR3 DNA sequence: TGTGCCAGCAGCTCCGGGACAGGCGGGCTTGGGGCTGGCTACACCTTC.

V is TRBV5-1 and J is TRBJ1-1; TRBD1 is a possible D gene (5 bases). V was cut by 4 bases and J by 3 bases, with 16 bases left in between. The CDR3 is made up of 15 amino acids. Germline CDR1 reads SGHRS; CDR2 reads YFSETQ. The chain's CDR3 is CASSRGDPTDTEAFF. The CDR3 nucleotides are TGCGCCAGCAGCCGGGGGGATCCGACGGACACTGAAGCTTTCTTT.

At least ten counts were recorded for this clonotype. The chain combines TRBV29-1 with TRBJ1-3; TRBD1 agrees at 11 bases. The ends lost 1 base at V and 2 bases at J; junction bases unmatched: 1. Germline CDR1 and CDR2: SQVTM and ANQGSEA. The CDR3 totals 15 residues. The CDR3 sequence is CSVEVGQGAGNTIYF. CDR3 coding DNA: TGCAGCGTTGAAGTGGGACAGGGGGCTGGAAACACCATATATTTT. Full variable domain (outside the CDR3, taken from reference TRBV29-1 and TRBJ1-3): SAVISQKPSRDICQRGTSLTIQCQVDSQVTMMFWYRQQPGQSLTLIATANQGSEATYESGFVIDKFPISRPNLTFSTLTVSNMSPEDSSIYLCSVEVGQGAGNTIYFGEGSWLTVV.

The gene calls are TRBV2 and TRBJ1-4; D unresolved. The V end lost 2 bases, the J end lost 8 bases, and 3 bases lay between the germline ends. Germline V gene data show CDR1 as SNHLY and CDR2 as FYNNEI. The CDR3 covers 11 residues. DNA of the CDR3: TGTGCCAGCAGTGAAAGCGAAAAACTGTTTTTT. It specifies CASSESEKLFF.

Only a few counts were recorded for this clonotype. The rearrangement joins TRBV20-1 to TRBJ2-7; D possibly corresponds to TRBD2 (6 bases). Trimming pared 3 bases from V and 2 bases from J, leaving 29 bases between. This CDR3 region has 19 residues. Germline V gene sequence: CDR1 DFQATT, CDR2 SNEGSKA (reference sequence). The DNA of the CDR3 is TGCAGTGCTAGCGGGGGTCGGCAAGGGAGCCCGCTAGTCGCCTACGAGCAGTACTTC. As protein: CSASGGRQGSPLVAYEQYF.

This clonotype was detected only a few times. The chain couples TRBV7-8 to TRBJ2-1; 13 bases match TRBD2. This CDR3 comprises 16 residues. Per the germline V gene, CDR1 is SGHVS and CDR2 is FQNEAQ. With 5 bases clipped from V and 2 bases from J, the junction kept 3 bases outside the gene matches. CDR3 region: CASSTGTSGAYNEQFF. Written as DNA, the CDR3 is TGTGCCAGCAGCACCGGGACTAGCGGGGCCTACAATGAGCAGTTCTTC.

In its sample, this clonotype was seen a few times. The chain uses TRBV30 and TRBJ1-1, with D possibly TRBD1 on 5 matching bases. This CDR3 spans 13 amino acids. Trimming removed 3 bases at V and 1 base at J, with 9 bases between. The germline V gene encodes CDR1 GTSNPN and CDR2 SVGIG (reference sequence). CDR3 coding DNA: TGTGCCTGGAGACCACAGGCGAACACTGAAGCTTTCTTT. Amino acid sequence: CAWRPQANTEAFF.

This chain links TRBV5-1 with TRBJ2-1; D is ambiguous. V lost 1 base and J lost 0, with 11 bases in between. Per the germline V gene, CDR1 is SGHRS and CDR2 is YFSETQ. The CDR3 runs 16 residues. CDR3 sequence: CASSLLQQSSYNEQFF. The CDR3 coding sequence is TGCGCCAGCAGCTTGCTCCAGCAGAGCTCCTACAATGAGCAGTTCTTC.

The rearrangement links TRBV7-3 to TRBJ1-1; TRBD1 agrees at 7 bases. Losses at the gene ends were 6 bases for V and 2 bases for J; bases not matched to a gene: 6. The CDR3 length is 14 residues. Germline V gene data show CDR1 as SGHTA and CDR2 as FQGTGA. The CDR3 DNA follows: TGTGCCAGCAGGTGGGACAGAATAAACACTGAAGCTTTCTTT. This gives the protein CASRWDRINTEAFF. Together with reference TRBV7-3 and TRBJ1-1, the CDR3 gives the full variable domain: GAGVSQTPSNKVTEKGKYVELRCDPISGHTALYWYRQSLGQGPEFLIYFQGTGAADDSGLPNDRFFAVRPEGSVSTLKIQRTERGDSAVYLCASRWDRINTEAFFGQGTRLTVV.

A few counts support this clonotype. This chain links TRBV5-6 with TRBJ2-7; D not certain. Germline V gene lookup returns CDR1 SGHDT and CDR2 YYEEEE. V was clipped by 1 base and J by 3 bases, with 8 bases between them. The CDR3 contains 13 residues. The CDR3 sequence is CASSLIPNYEQYF. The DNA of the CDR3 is TGTGCCAGCAGCTTGATCCCGAACTACGAGCAGTACTTC.

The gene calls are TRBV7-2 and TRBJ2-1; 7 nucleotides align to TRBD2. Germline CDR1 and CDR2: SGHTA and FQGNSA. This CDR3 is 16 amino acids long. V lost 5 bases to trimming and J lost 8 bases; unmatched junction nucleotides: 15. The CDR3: CASSRALVGLEDEQFF. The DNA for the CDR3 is TGTGCCAGCAGCCGCGCTTTGGTTGGACTAGAAGATGAGCAGTTCTTC. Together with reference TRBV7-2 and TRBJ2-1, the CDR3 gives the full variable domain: GAGVSQSPSNKVTEKGKDVELRCDPISGHTALYWYRQSLGQGLEFLIYFQGNSAPDKSGLPSDRFSAERTGGSVSTLTIQRTQQEDSAVYLCASSRALVGLEDEQFFGPGTRLTVL.

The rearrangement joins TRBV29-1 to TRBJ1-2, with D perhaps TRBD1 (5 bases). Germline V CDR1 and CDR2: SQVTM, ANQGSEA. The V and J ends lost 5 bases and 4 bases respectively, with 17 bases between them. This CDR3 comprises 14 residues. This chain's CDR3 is CSVNQGGGPYGYTF. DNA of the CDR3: TGCAGCGTTAACCAAGGCGGGGGTCCCTATGGCTACACCTTC.

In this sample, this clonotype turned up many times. The DNA for the CDR3 is TGTGCCAGTGGAAGCGGATACAATGAGCAGTTCTTC. This codes for CASGSGYNEQFF. The chain employs TRBV7-9 and TRBJ2-1; possibly TRBD2 for D (5 bases). The CDR3 totals 12 residues. V was cut by 9 bases and J by 4 bases, with 10 bases left in between. Per germline, CDR1 SEHNR and CDR2 FQNEAQ (reference sequence).

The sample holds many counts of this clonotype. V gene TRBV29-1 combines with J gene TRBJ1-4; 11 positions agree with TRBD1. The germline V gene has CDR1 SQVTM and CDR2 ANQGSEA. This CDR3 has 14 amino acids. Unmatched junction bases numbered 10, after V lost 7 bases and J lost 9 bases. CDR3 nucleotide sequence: TGCAGCGCTTATCCGGGACAGGGGGTGAAAAAACTGTTTTTT. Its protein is CSAYPGQGVKKLFF.

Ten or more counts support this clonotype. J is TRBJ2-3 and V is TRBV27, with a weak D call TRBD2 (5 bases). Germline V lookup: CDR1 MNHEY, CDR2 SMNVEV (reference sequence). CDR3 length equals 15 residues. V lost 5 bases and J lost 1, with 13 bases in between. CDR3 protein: CASSPGLSGTDTQYF. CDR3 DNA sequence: TGTGCCAGCAGTCCGGGGTTGAGTGGCACAGATACGCAGTATTTT.

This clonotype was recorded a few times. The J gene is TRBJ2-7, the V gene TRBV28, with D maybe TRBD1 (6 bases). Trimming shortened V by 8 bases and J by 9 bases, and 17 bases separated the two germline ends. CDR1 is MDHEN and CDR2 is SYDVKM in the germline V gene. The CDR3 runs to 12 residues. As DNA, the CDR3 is TGTGCCAGCCGCGCCGCAGGGGTTGGGCAGTACTTC. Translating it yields CASRAAGVGQYF.

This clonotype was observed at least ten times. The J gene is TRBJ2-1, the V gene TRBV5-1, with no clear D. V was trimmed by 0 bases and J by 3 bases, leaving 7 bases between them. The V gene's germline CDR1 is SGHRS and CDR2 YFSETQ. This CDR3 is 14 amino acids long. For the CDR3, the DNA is TGCGCCAGCAGCTTGGCCTACAACTACAATGAGCAGTTCTTC. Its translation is CASSLAYNYNEQFF.